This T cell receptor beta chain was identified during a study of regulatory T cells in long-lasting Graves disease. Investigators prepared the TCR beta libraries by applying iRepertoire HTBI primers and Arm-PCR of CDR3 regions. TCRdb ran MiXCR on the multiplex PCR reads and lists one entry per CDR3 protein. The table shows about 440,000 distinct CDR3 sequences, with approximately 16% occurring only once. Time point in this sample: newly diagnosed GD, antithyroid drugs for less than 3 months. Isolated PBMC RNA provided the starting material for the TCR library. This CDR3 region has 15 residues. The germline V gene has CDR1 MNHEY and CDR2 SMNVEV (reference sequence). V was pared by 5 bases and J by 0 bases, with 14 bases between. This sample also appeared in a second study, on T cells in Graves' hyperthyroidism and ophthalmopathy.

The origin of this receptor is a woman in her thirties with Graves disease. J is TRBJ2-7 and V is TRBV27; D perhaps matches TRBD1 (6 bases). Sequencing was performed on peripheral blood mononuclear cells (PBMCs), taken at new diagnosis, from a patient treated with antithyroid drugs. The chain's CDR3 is CASSLGQSSSYEQYF. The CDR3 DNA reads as TGTGCCAGCAGTCTAGGACAGTCGAGCTCCTACGAGCAGTACTTC.